The 22 T cell receptor beta chains below come from one sample, sequenced in a study of blood T cell repertoires in COVID-19. Some clones are missing from TCRdb's copy, which holds only in-frame ones; the method was immunoSEQ multiplex PCR. Of over 200,000 clones listed, around 84% are singletons. What was sequenced was peripheral blood. The receptors shown here come from a man aged 40-55 years who had recovered from COVID-19.

The rearrangement uses TRBV6-2 or TRBV6-3 and TRBJ1-6; 8 bases are a match to TRBD1. The ends lost 2 bases at V and 8 bases at J; junction bases unmatched: 8. In germline, CDR1 is MNHEY, CDR2 SVGEGT. This CDR3 spans 16 amino acids. In DNA, the CDR3 is TGTGCCAGCAGTTACCTCGGACAGGGCGGAGATTCACCCCTCCACTTT. This gives the protein CASSYLGQGGDSPLHF.

The CDR3 bases are TGTGCCAGCAGGGAAGGGGTAACCTATGGCTACACCTTC. It translates to CASREGVTYGYTF. The chain carries TRBV12-3 or TRBV12-4 and TRBJ1-2; D perhaps matches TRBD1 (5 bases). Trimming stripped 6 bases from V and 4 bases from J, with 12 bases between. This CDR3 has 13 residues.

The V and J genes are TRBV30 and TRBJ2-7; 8 bases agree with TRBD2. CDR3 size: 13 residues. Germline trimming cut 1 base from V and 5 bases from J; bases unmatched to any gene: 4. The germline gives CDR1 GTSNPN, CDR2 SVGIG (reference sequence). DNA of the CDR3: TGTGCCTGGAGTGGTCCGCGGGGGGACGAGCAGTACTTC. Translated: CAWSGPRGDEQYF.

On this clone itself: The identical CDR3 is also encoded by other nucleotide sequences in the sample. As DNA, the CDR3 is TGTGCCAGCAGTTTACCAGGGAACTATGGCTACACCTTC. Protein: CASSLPGNYGYTF. This rearrangement joins TRBV28 to TRBJ1-2; tentative D call: TRBD1 (5 bases). The CDR3 sequence is 13 residues long. The V and J ends lost 2 bases and 2 bases respectively, with 6 bases between them. Germline CDR1 and CDR2: MDHEN and SYDVKM.

The chain recombines TRBV5-6 with TRBJ1-2; TRBD1 aligns across 8 bases. CDR1 SGHDT and CDR2 YYEEEE come from the germline V gene. V lost 4 bases and J lost 4; bases outside the gene matches: 6. This CDR3 has 14 residues. The CDR3 here is CASSPGQGGYGYTF. The CDR3 DNA sequence: TGTGCCAGCAGCCCCGGACAGGGTGGCTATGGCTACACCTTC.

The gene calls are TRBV6-5 and TRBJ1-1; the D gene is possibly TRBD1 (5 bases). Germline CDR1 MNHEY, CDR2 SVGAGI. Trimming left V 6 bases short and J 5 bases short, with 19 bases between. CDR3 size: 15 residues. CDR3 in DNA: TGTGCCAGCAGCCGGGGGAAGGCTAAGGTGACTGAAGCTTTCTTT. Its translation is CASSRGKAKVTEAFF.

This clone appeared a single time. The chain links TRBV4-3 to TRBJ2-1, with a tentative D call TRBD2 (6 bases). V shed 8 bases and J shed 2 bases, with 13 bases lying between them. Germline V CDR1 and CDR2: LGHNA, YSLEER. The CDR3 runs 14 residues. The CDR3 DNA reads as TGCGCCAGCTCTCCGGGGGTGCCCTACAATGAGCAGTTCTTC. Its protein is CASSPGVPYNEQFF.

The chain employs TRBV9 and TRBJ2-6; 7 nucleotides align to TRBD1. Germline-derived CDR1 and CDR2 are SGDLS and YYNGEE. The CDR3 extends over 18 amino acids. J lost 4 bases, V lost 4 bases, and 14 bases had no gene match. CDR3 in amino acids: CASSHPRGGERGANVLTF. CDR3 nucleotide sequence: TGTGCCAGCAGCCACCCTCGAGGGGGCGAAAGGGGGGCCAACGTCCTGACTTTC.

The CDR3 bases are TGCGCCAGCAGCCAAGCCCTTAGCACGACAGGGACTTCGTACGAGCAGTACTTC. Translating it yields CASSQALSTTGTSYEQYF. The chain combines TRBV4-3 with TRBJ2-7; D possibly corresponds to TRBD1 (7 bases). Germline V gene sequence: CDR1 LGHNA, CDR2 YSLEER. The germline V and J ends were trimmed by 1 base and 4 bases, with 23 bases remaining between them. This CDR3 is built from 18 residues.

The V and J genes are TRBV11-2 and TRBJ2-7; TRBD2 matches 8 bases. This CDR3 comprises 16 residues. The J segment lost 4 bases and the V segment lost 2 bases, leaving 10 bases of the junction unmatched. Per the germline V gene, CDR1 is SGHAT and CDR2 is FQNNGV. CDR3 sequence: CASSLSGGGSWYEQYF. The CDR3 bases are TGTGCCAGCAGCTTATCCGGCGGGGGGAGTTGGTACGAGCAGTACTTC.

The gene calls are TRBV4-3 and TRBJ1-2; 7 bases are shared with TRBD1. The CDR3 extends over 13 amino acids. CDR1 LGHNA and CDR2 YSLEER come from the germline V gene. Germline trimming cut 3 bases from V and 5 bases from J; bases unmatched to any gene: 3. CDR3 in DNA: TGCGCCAGCAGCCACCTGGACAGGTATGGCTACACCTTC. Translating it yields CASSHLDRYGYTF.

The genes are TRBV3-1 (or the pseudogene TRBV3-2) and TRBJ1-3; possibly TRBD1 for D (5 bases). Germline-derived CDR1 and CDR2 are LGHDT and YNNKEL (reference sequence). Trimming took 3 bases from V and 4 from J, leaving 7 bases between them. This CDR3 region has 13 residues. As DNA, the CDR3 is TGTGCCAGCAGCCAGACAGAGGGAAACACCATATATTTT. Residues: CASSQTEGNTIYF.

The J gene is TRBJ2-7, the V gene TRBV30, with D possibly being TRBD2 (5 bases). This CDR3 spans 13 amino acids. V was cut by 2 bases and J by 7 bases, with 15 bases left in between. Germline loops: CDR1 GTSNPN, CDR2 SVGIG (reference sequence). This CDR3 reads CAWSPGVSGEQYF. CDR3 sequence (DNA): TGTGCCTGGAGTCCCGGGGTTTCGGGGGAGCAGTACTTC.

The chain joins TRBV2 to TRBJ2-2; D gene unclear. Looked up from germline, CDR1 is SNHLY and CDR2 is FYNNEI. The V end was cut by 6 bases, the J end by 8 bases, with 7 bases between. This CDR3 region has 11 residues. CDR3 protein: CASSYGGELFF. For the CDR3, the DNA is TGTGCCAGCAGCTACGGTGGGGAGCTGTTTTTT. Full variable domain (rest looked up from reference TRBV2 and TRBJ2-2): EPEVTQTPSHQVTQMGQEVILRCVPISNHLYFYWYRQILGQKVEFLVSFYNNEISEKSEIFDDQFSVERPDGSNFTLKIRSTKLEDSAMYFCASSYGGELFFGEGSRLTVL.

This chain connects TRBV6-5 to TRBJ2-3; 7 bases match TRBD1. The CDR3 covers 11 residues. Germline V gene data show CDR1 as MNHEY and CDR2 as SVGAGI. Unmatched junction bases numbered 0, after V lost 8 bases and J lost 4 bases. The CDR3 bases are TGTGCCAGCCAGGGGGCAGATACGCAGTATTTT. It encodes CASQGADTQYF.

J is TRBJ2-3 and V is TRBV14; tentatively, D is TRBD1 (7 bases). V shed 1 base and J shed 3 bases, with 11 bases lying between them. CDR3 length: 15 residues. CDR1 SGHDN and CDR2 FVKESK come from the germline V gene. The CDR3 loop reads CASSQARGRTDTQYF. The DNA of the CDR3 is TGTGCCAGCAGCCAAGCCAGGGGGAGGACAGATACGCAGTATTTT.

The chain carries TRBV2 and TRBJ2-1, with D uncertain. From germline, CDR1 is SNHLY and CDR2 FYNNEI. The CDR3 is made up of 11 amino acids. Trimming pared 8 bases from V and 10 bases from J, leaving 12 bases between. CDR3 residues: CASVVVREQFF. The CDR3 DNA reads TGTGCCAGCGTCGTTGTCAGGGAGCAGTTCTTC.

The CDR3 region is CASSRKQGVTGNTIYF. The DNA for the CDR3 is TGTGCCAGTAGTCGAAAACAGGGGGTAACTGGAAACACCATATATTTT. This sequence joins TRBV19 and TRBJ1-3; 8 positions agree with TRBD1. V lost 5 bases, J lost 2 bases, and 8 bases stayed unmatched. The CDR3 is 16 residues long. CDR1 is LNHDA, CDR2 SQIVND, per germline (reference sequence). Drawing the rest from reference TRBV19 and TRBJ1-3, the complete variable domain is DGGITQSPKYLFRKEGQNVTLSCEQNLNHDAMYWYRQDPGQGLRLIYYSQIVNDFQKGDIAEGYSVSREKKESFPLTVTSAQKNPTAFYLCASSRKQGVTGNTIYFGEGSWLTVV.

This clone appeared a few times. The V gene is TRBV19, the J gene TRBJ2-5; 9 bases match TRBD2. The CDR3 is made up of 15 amino acids. Looked up from germline, CDR1 is LNHDA and CDR2 is SQIVND (reference sequence). The V segment lost 5 bases and the J segment 2 bases; nucleotides outside the gene matches: 6. CDR3 amino acids: CASSLAGGGQETQYF. The CDR3 bases are TGTGCCAGTAGTCTGGCGGGAGGGGGGCAAGAGACCCAGTACTTC.

The chain is built from TRBV18 and TRBJ2-7; TRBD1 matches 7 bases. The CDR3 loop spans 14 amino acids. Losses at the gene ends were 6 bases for V and 1 base for J; bases not matched to a gene: 6. Germline values: CDR1 KGHSH, CDR2 LQKENI. CDR3 region: CASSSTGSSYEQYF. As DNA, the CDR3 is TGTGCCAGCTCGTCGACAGGGAGTTCCTACGAGCAGTACTTC.

The chain links TRBV15 to TRBJ2-7; maybe TRBD2 (6 bases). This CDR3 has 15 residues. V was clipped by 0 bases and J by 0 bases, with 9 bases between them. Per the germline V gene, CDR1 is LNHNV and CDR2 is YYDKDF (reference sequence). CDR3: CATSRDADYSYEQYF. CDR3 nucleotides: TGTGCCACCAGCAGAGACGCGGACTACTCCTACGAGCAGTACTTC.

This rearrangement joins TRBV2 to TRBJ2-1; D not certain. CDR1 and CDR2 (germline): SNHLY, FYNNEI. V shed 6 bases and J shed 8 bases, with 5 bases lying between them. This CDR3 is 10 amino acids long. The CDR3 protein is CASRAYEQFF. CDR3 nucleotides: TGTGCCAGCAGAGCCTATGAGCAGTTCTTC.